This TCR beta chain was retrieved from a study of T-cell memory formation after mild COVID-19. Study in general: The two donors had largely donor-specific TCR clusters.

Study-wide points: The finding that pre-infection memory included some responding clones suggested that cross-reactive memory joined. Later expanders leaned toward CD4+, whereas clones contracting from day 15 to 85 were balanced CD4/CD8.

Concerning this clonotype: Its antigen is unknown. One end of the junction fails to match germline, which may point to a read error.

The germline V gene encodes CDR1 MGHRA and CDR2 YSYEKL. This CDR3 is 13 amino acids long. The TCR alpha and TCR beta cDNA libraries, bearing sample barcodes and UMIs, were generated by 5'RACE using constant-segment primers. MiXCR, run by TCRdb on the 5' RACE reads, gives a single entry per CDR3 protein. The sample yields 450,000 to 650,000 distinct CDR3 sequences, about a sixth seen once. This receptor was taken from an adult woman who had mild COVID-19 (a few samples of this study predate the infection). Cell type and time point are not known. This chain links TRBV4-1 with TRBJ2-7, with TRBD1 as a possible D gene (6 bases). Sequencing was performed on PBMCs or a T cell subset sorted from them (not recorded which). DNA of the CDR3: TGCGCCAGCAGCGAAGAGGGGGCCTACGAGCAGTACTTC. Its protein is CASSEEGAYEQYF.